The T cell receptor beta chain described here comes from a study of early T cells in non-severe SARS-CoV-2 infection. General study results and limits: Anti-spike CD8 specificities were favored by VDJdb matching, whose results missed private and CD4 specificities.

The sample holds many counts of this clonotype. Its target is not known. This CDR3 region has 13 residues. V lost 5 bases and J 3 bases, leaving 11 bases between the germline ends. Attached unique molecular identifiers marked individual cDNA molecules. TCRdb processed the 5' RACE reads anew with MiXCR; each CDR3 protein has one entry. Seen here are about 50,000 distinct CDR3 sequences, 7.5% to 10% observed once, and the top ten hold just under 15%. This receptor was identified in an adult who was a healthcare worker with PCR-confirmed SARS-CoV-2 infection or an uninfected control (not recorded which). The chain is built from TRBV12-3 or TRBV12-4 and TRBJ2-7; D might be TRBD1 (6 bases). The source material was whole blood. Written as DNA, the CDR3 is TGTGCCAGCAGTCTCGGACAGCTCTACGAGCAGTACTTC. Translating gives CASSLGQLYEQYF.